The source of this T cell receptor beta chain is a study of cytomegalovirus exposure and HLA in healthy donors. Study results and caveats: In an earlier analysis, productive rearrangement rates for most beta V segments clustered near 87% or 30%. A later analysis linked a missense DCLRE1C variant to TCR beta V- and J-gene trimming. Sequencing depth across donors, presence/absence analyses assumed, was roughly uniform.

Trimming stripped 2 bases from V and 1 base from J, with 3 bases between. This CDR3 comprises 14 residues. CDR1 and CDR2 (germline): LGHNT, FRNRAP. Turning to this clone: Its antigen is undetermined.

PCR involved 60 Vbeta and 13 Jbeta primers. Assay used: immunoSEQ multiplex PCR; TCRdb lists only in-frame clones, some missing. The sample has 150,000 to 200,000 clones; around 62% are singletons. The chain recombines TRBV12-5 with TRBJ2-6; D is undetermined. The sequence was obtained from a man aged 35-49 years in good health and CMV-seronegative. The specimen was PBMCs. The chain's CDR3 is CASGLTSGANVLTF. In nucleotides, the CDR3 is TGTGCTAGTGGTTTGACATCTGGGGCCAACGTCCTGACTTTC.